Shown below are 4 T cell receptor beta chains from a single sample sequenced in a study of CD8+CD57+ T cells in acquired aplastic anemia. According to the study, genomic DNA was the template for TCR beta VDJ and CDR3 profiling. TCRdb reprocessed the reads via MiXCR and lists one record per CDR3 protein. The sample records around 290,000 distinct CDR3 sequences, roughly 53% being singletons. All sequencing subjects had displayed CD8+CD57+ cell expansion on flow cytometry. Specimen: sorted CD4+, CD8+, or CD8+CD57+ T cells (not recorded which) from PBMCs. The receptors were gathered from a human donor with aplastic anemia.

The CDR3 DNA reads as TGTGCCAGCAGCTACCTGACCGGGAATGCTTACGAGCAGTACTTC. Protein sequence: CASSYLTGNAYEQYF. The rearrangement joins TRBV7-8 to TRBJ2-7; TRBD2 might be the D (5 bases). V was clipped by 4 bases and J by 4 bases, with 17 bases between them. Germline assignment: CDR1 SGHVS and CDR2 FQNEAQ. The CDR3 is 15 amino acids.

Ten or more counts support this clonotype. The rearrangement uses TRBV11-2 and TRBJ2-5; 11 nucleotides agree with TRBD2. CDR1 and CDR2 from the germline V gene are SGHAT and FQNNGV. Germline trimming cut 6 bases from V and 5 bases from J; bases unmatched to any gene: 14. The CDR3 extends over 17 amino acids. The CDR3, as DNA: TGTGCCAGCAGGAAATCCAATAGCGGGGGGGTTTCCGAGACCCAGTACTTC. It is translated as CASRKSNSGGVSETQYF.

This clonotype was seen at least ten times. The V and J genes are TRBV28 and TRBJ1-6; no definite D call. The V gene lost 6 bases and the J gene lost 5 bases, with 11 bases spanning the gap. This CDR3 region has 14 residues. The germline V gene has CDR1 MDHEN and CDR2 SYDVKM. The CDR3 reads CASRGYYDNSPLHF. The CDR3 DNA is TGTGCCAGCAGAGGATATTACGATAATTCACCCCTCCACTTT.

For this clonotype: The junction and the germline gene differ at one end; a read error may be behind it. This chain uses TRBV4-1 with TRBJ2-7; D is undetermined. Germline loops: CDR1 MGHRA, CDR2 YSYEKL. The CDR3 extends over 12 amino acids. The CDR3 protein is CASSQVLGEQYF. DNA of the CDR3: TGTGCCAGCAGCCAGGTCCTTGGTGAGCAGTACTTC.